This T cell receptor (beta chain) was captured in a study of blood T cell repertoires in COVID-19. Trimming pared 4 bases from V and 0 bases from J, leaving 7 bases between. The CDR3 contains 14 residues. Germline assignment: CDR1 SGHDN and CDR2 FVKESK. TCRdb's table, derived via immunoSEQ multiplex PCR, lists solely in-frame clones and lacks some. Among 390,000 or so clones listed, 90% were seen once. There are a few counts of this clone. In the same sample, other DNA sequences code for this CDR3. This receptor was obtained from a man younger than 35 with active or convalescent COVID-19. The sample taken for sequencing was peripheral blood. The chain links TRBV14 to TRBJ1-3; no firm D call. CDR3 sequence reads: CASSPVSSGNTIYF. The CDR3 DNA sequence: TGTGCCAGCAGCCCAGTTTCCTCTGGAAACACCATATATTTT.